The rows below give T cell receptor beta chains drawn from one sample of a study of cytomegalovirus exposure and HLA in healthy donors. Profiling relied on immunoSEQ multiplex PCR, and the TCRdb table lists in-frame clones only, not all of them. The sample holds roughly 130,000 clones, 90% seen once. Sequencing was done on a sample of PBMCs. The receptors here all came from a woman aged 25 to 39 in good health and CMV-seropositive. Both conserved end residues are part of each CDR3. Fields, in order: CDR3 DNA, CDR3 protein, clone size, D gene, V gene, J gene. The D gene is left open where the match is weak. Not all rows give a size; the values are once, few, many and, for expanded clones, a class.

CDR3nt: TGTGCCAGCAGCTTGGCGTTGGGTTTAGCGGAGCTCGAGTACGAGCAGTACTTC
CDR3aa: CASSLALGLAELEYEQYF
abundance: -
d_gene: -
v_gene: TRBV5-6
j_gene: TRBJ2-7

CDR3nt: TGCGCCAGCACTCCACTAGACAGGATGAACACCGGGGAGCTGTTTTTT
CDR3aa: CASTPLDRMNTGELFF
abundance: -
d_gene: -
v_gene: TRBV10-2
j_gene: TRBJ2-2

CDR3nt: TGTGCCAGCAGCCAACCAAAGGGGTATCCCTCCAATGAGCAGTTCTTC
CDR3aa: CASSQPKGYPSNEQFF
abundance: -
d_gene: -
v_gene: TRBV5-8
j_gene: TRBJ2-1

CDR3nt: TGCGCCAGCAGCTTGATTACCGGACAGGGAGTGCACGAGCAGTACTTC
CDR3aa: CASSLITGQGVHEQYF
abundance: few
d_gene: TRBD1
v_gene: TRBV5-1
j_gene: TRBJ2-7

CDR3nt: TGCGCCAGCAGCTTGGAAGGAGGTAATGAAAAACTGTTTTTT
CDR3aa: CASSLEGGNEKLFF
abundance: -
d_gene: -
v_gene: TRBV5-1
j_gene: TRBJ1-4

CDR3nt: TGTGCCAGCAGATGGGACAGGGCGGCCAAAAACATTCAGTACTTC
CDR3aa: CASRWDRAAKNIQYF
abundance: -
d_gene: TRBD1
v_gene: TRBV5-4
j_gene: TRBJ2-4

CDR3nt: TGCAGCGCACAGGGAGGACGGGGGGATCAGCCCCAGCATTTT
CDR3aa: CSAQGGRGDQPQHF
abundance: -
d_gene: -
v_gene: TRBV29-1
j_gene: TRBJ1-5

CDR3nt: TGTGCCAGCAGCAGACTTGCGGCCTCAACCCACAATGAGCAGTTCTTC
CDR3aa: CASSRLAASTHNEQFF
abundance: -
d_gene: -
v_gene: TRBV9
j_gene: TRBJ2-1

CDR3nt: TGTGCCAGTACTCAGCGGGAGGCCCCCTACGAGCAGTACTTC
CDR3aa: CASTQREAPYEQYF
abundance: -
d_gene: TRBD2
v_gene: TRBV19
j_gene: TRBJ2-7

CDR3nt: TGTGCCAGCAGCCAGGGGACTAGCGGGATAGCCAAAAACATTCAGTACTTC
CDR3aa: CASSQGTSGIAKNIQYF
abundance: -
d_gene: TRBD2
v_gene: TRBV5-6
j_gene: TRBJ2-4

CDR3nt: TGTGCCAGCAGCAAGGCAGGGCTGAACGGGGAGCTGTTTTTT
CDR3aa: CASSKAGLNGELFF
abundance: -
d_gene: -
v_gene: TRBV2
j_gene: TRBJ2-2

CDR3nt: TGCAGCGCCGTACAGGAGATCAATCAGCCCCAGCATTTT
CDR3aa: CSAVQEINQPQHF
abundance: -
d_gene: -
v_gene: TRBV29-1
j_gene: TRBJ1-5

CDR3nt: TGTGCCAGCAGCTTAGTAGGGGTATACAGGGGGCACGACGAGCAGTACTTC
CDR3aa: CASSLVGVYRGHDEQYF
abundance: -
d_gene: TRBD1
v_gene: TRBV11-2
j_gene: TRBJ2-7

CDR3nt: TGTGCCAGCGGGGGCATAGGAAACACCATATATTTT
CDR3aa: CASGGIGNTIYF
abundance: -
d_gene: -
v_gene: TRBV28
j_gene: TRBJ1-3

CDR3nt: TGCAGCGTTCAACAGTTTAGCTCCTACGAGCAGTACTTC
CDR3aa: CSVQQFSSYEQYF
abundance: once
d_gene: -
v_gene: TRBV29-1
j_gene: TRBJ2-7

CDR3nt: TGTGCCAGCAGTCCCCTAGCGGGAGCGCGTGAGCAGTTCTTC
CDR3aa: CASSPLAGAREQFF
abundance: -
d_gene: TRBD2
v_gene: TRBV2
j_gene: TRBJ2-1

CDR3nt: TGTGCCAGCAGTTACTCGATAGTTTCCTACGAGCAGTACTTC
CDR3aa: CASSYSIVSYEQYF
abundance: -
d_gene: -
v_gene: TRBV6-5
j_gene: TRBJ2-7

CDR3nt: TGTGCCAGCAGTCTCACTAGCGGGAGACACACCGGGGAGCTGTTTTTT
CDR3aa: CASSLTSGRHTGELFF
abundance: -
d_gene: TRBD2
v_gene: TRBV6-4
j_gene: TRBJ2-2

CDR3nt: TGCAGCGTCGCCGCACCGACAGGGAAGTCCTACAATGAGCAGTTCTTC
CDR3aa: CSVAAPTGKSYNEQFF
abundance: -
d_gene: TRBD1
v_gene: TRBV29-1
j_gene: TRBJ2-1

CDR3nt: TGTGCCAGCAGTTACTCACTGAACGGCAGAGGCAATGAGCAGTTCTTC
CDR3aa: CASSYSLNGRGNEQFF
abundance: -
d_gene: -
v_gene: TRBV6-5
j_gene: TRBJ2-1

CDR3nt: TGTGCCAGCAGTGAAGGGGGGACAGGGTACAATGAGCAGTTCTTC
CDR3aa: CASSEGGTGYNEQFF
abundance: -
d_gene: TRBD1
v_gene: TRBV2
j_gene: TRBJ2-1

CDR3nt: TGTGCCAGCAGGGGGACAGTGAAAGAGACCCAGTACTTC
CDR3aa: CASRGTVKETQYF
abundance: -
d_gene: TRBD1
v_gene: TRBV25-1
j_gene: TRBJ2-5

CDR3nt: TGTGCCAGCAGCTTCCCAGGGGGTGAGGGCACTGAAGCTTTCTTT
CDR3aa: CASSFPGGEGTEAFF
abundance: -
d_gene: TRBD1
v_gene: TRBV7-9
j_gene: TRBJ1-1

CDR3nt: TGTGCCATCAGTGAGAGATTAGCGCAAGAGACCCAGTACTTC
CDR3aa: CAISERLAQETQYF
abundance: -
d_gene: -
v_gene: TRBV10-3
j_gene: TRBJ2-5

CDR3nt: TGTGCCAGCAGCAAAGTGGATACCAAGGACAGGCAGAACACTGAAGCTTTCTTT
CDR3aa: CASSKVDTKDRQNTEAFF
abundance: -
d_gene: -
v_gene: TRBV21-1
j_gene: TRBJ1-1

CDR3nt: TGTGCCACCTCAATTGGCGGGCCGGCCTACGAGCAGTACTTC
CDR3aa: CATSIGGPAYEQYF
abundance: -
d_gene: -
v_gene: TRBV19
j_gene: TRBJ2-7

CDR3nt: TGTGCCAGCAGTTTAGACAGGGCCCGCTCACCCCTCCACTTT
CDR3aa: CASSLDRARSPLHF
abundance: -
d_gene: TRBD1
v_gene: TRBV28
j_gene: TRBJ1-6